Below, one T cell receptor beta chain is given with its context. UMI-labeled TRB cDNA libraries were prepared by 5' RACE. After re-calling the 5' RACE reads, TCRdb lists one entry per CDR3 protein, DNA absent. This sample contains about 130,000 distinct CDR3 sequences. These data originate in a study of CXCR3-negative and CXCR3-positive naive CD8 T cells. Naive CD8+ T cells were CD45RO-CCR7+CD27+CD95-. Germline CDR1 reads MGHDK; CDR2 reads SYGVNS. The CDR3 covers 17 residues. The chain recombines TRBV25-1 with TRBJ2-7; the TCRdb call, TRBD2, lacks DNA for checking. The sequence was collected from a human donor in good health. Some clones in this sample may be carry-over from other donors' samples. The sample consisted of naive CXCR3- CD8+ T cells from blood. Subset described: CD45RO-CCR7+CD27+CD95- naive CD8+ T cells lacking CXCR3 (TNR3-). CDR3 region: CASSPGLAGGPIYEQYF.